The rows below give T cell receptor beta chains drawn from one sample of a study of identifying expanded T cells in peripheral blood. Here immunoSEQ multiplex PCR was the method, and the copy in TCRdb shows in-frame clones only, minus some. The table records approximately 100,000 clones, about 90% of them present only once. The specimen sequenced was blood. The receptors stem from a person aged 18-69 years in good health. Each CDR3 is given with its conserved first and last residue. A D gene is named only where the DNA matches it firmly. Not every row has a clone size; where given, it reads once, few, many or a size class.

j_call	cdr3_length	clone_size	v_call	d_call	cdr3_nt	cdr3_aa
TRBJ2-5	15	NA	TRBV4-2	TRBD2	TGTGCCAGCAGCCAAGAAGCGGGGGGGCCAGAGACCCAGTACTTC	CASSQEAGGPETQYF
TRBJ2-1	19	NA	TRBV9	NA	TGTGCCAGCAGCGTAGGTTTTATCGGGCGGCGGAGCTCCTACAATGAGCAGTTCTTC	CASSVGFIGRRSSYNEQFF
TRBJ1-5	16	once	TRBV4-2	TRBD1	TGTGCCAGCAGCCATAAACGGACAGGGACGGATCAGCCCCAGCATTTT	CASSHKRTGTDQPQHF
TRBJ2-5	15	NA	TRBV10-3	TRBD1	TGTGCCATCAGTGCGGGACAGGGGGCTCAAGAGACCCAGTACTTC	CAISAGQGAQETQYF
TRBJ2-3	16	NA	TRBV4-3	NA	TGCGCCAGCAGCCAAGATGGGGCGGGCGGCACAGATACGCAGTATTTT	CASSQDGAGGTDTQYF
TRBJ1-2	15	NA	TRBV27	NA	TGTGCCAGCAGTCCCAGCCCCGCACATAACTATGGCTACACCTTC	CASSPSPAHNYGYTF
TRBJ2-7	17	NA	TRBV19	TRBD2	TGTGCCAGTAGTATCAGCTGGCTAGCGGGAGATTCCTACGAGCAGTACTTC	CASSISWLAGDSYEQYF
TRBJ1-2	13	NA	TRBV28	NA	TGTGCCAGCAGTTTACCAGCGGTCTATGGCTACACCTTC	CASSLPAVYGYTF
TRBJ2-7	15	NA	TRBV27	TRBD1	TGTGCCAGCAGTCAGGGACAGGGGTCGACCTACGAGCAGTACTTC	CASSQGQGSTYEQYF
TRBJ1-2	11	NA	TRBV6-1	NA	TGTGCCAGCAACCGGGGTTCTGGCTACACCTTC	CASNRGSGYTF
TRBJ2-5	15	once	TRBV28	NA	TGTGCCAGCAGTCCCCCGCACTTGACCCAAGAGACCCAGTACTTC	CASSPPHLTQETQYF
TRBJ2-1	13	NA	TRBV5-4	NA	TGTGCCAGCAGCTTGGAATCCTACAATGAGCAGTTCTTC	CASSLESYNEQFF
TRBJ2-7	16	NA	TRBV6-6	NA	TGTGCCAGCAACGAGGGAAAGGGACGGGAGAACTACGAGCAGTACTTC	CASNEGKGRENYEQYF
TRBJ1-2	16	NA	TRBV29-1	TRBD1	TGCAGCGTTGAAGCCCCGATTGGGGACAGGGGCCATGGCTACACCTTC	CSVEAPIGDRGHGYTF
TRBJ1-1	14	NA	TRBV5-4	NA	TGTGCCAGCAGCTTGGACAGAATGAACACTGAAGCTTTCTTT	CASSLDRMNTEAFF
TRBJ2-7	16	NA	TRBV27	NA	TGTGCCAGCAGTTTGACGAGCCGACCGCTTTCCTACGAGCAGTACTTC	CASSLTSRPLSYEQYF
TRBJ1-2	14	once	TRBV13	NA	TGTGCCAGCAGCCCTAGGCAGCTTTCCTATGGCTACACCTTC	CASSPRQLSYGYTF
TRBJ2-5	14	NA	TRBV18	NA	TGTGCCAGCTCCCTGAATCATGGGGCAGAGACCCAGTACTTC	CASSLNHGAETQYF
TRBJ1-1	14	NA	TRBV2	NA	TGTGCCAGCAGTATCTCAACACAGAACACTGAAGCTTTCTTT	CASSISTQNTEAFF
TRBJ2-5	18	NA	TRBV7-8	TRBD1	TGTGCCAGCAGCCTGGGGGGCGGGGACAGGGTCCCCGCGGAGACCCAGTACTTC	CASSLGGGDRVPAETQYF
TRBJ2-7	14	NA	TRBV6-1	NA	TGTGCCAGCAGTGAAGTCCAGGGAAAGGACGAGCAGTACTTC	CASSEVQGKDEQYF
TRBJ2-1	15	many	TRBV6-4	TRBD2	TGTGCCAGCAGTGACTCGACTAGCGGGAGCAATGAGCAGTTCTTC	CASSDSTSGSNEQFF
TRBJ1-5	15	NA	TRBV19	NA	TGTGCCAGTAGTATAGAGGAGGGGCGTAGTCAGCCCCAGCATTTT	CASSIEEGRSQPQHF
TRBJ1-1	15	NA	TRBV5-4	NA	TGTGCCAGCAGCTTGGCCGGGGGACGTGGCACTGAAGCTTTCTTT	CASSLAGGRGTEAFF
TRBJ1-2	15	NA	TRBV2	NA	TGTGCCAGCAGTGATGAGTCAGGAGCTAACTATGGCTACACCTTC	CASSDESGANYGYTF
TRBJ2-7	15	few	TRBV7-3	NA	TGTGCCAGCAGCCCTGTCATCCAGGGCTCCTACGAGCAGTACTTC	CASSPVIQGSYEQYF